The 19 T cell receptor beta chains presented below share a single source sample, sequenced in a study of blood T cell repertoires in COVID-19. Sequenced by immunoSEQ multiplex PCR; TCRdb stores in-frame clones only, minus some. The profile shows about 73,000 clones, over 70% of them singletons. The material sequenced was peripheral blood. Source of these receptors: a man aged 80 or over with active or convalescent COVID-19.

The chain uses TRBV27 and TRBJ2-5; TRBD1 matches 8 bases. The germline CDR1 and CDR2 sequences are MNHEY and SMNVEV (reference sequence). The CDR3 loop spans 13 amino acids. Unmatched junction bases numbered 5, after V lost 5 bases and J lost 6 bases. CDR3 loop: CASSAAGGQTQYF. In DNA form, the CDR3 reads TGTGCCAGCAGTGCCGCAGGGGGCCAGACCCAGTACTTC.

The chain uses TRBV7-9 and TRBJ1-4; D ambiguous. Germline V gives CDR1 SEHNR, CDR2 FQNEAQ (reference sequence). Between the trimmed V and J ends, which lost 0 bases and 2 bases, there was a span of 13 bases. This CDR3 is built from 17 residues. The CDR3 DNA reads TGTGCCAGCAGCTTAGCGGATGGGGAGTCGACTAATGAAAAACTGTTTTTT. This codes for CASSLADGESTNEKLFF.

V is TRBV5-1 and J is TRBJ2-2; 9 bases line up with TRBD1. Germline V CDR1 and CDR2: SGHRS, YFSETQ. V lost 2 bases, J lost 7 bases, and 6 bases stayed unmatched. The CDR3 extends over 15 amino acids. CDR3 sequence (DNA): TGCGCCAGCAGCTTCGGGGACAGGGCAAACGGGGAGCTGTTTTTT. Its translation is CASSFGDRANGELFF.

This clone appeared a single time. The chain recombines TRBV5-8 with TRBJ2-7, with 7 nucleotides matching TRBD2. V gave up 4 bases and J gave up 2 bases; unmatched junction bases: 3. The CDR3 runs 13 residues. In germline, CDR1 is SGHTS, CDR2 YDEGEE. The CDR3 nucleotides read TGTGCCAGCAGCCGCAGCGGGACCTACGAGCAGTACTTC. It codes for CASSRSGTYEQYF.

This clone was recorded once. The chain couples TRBV2 to TRBJ2-2; D possibly corresponds to TRBD2 (5 bases). CDR3 length: 13 residues. Germline CDR1 and CDR2: SNHLY and FYNNEI. The ends were cut back, 7 bases at V and 4 bases at J, with 10 bases in the middle. Here the CDR3 reads CASTPTTTGELFF. For the CDR3, the DNA is TGTGCCAGCACCCCGACTACCACCGGGGAGCTGTTTTTT.

The chain carries TRBV6-5 and TRBJ1-2; TRBD1 might be the D (6 bases). The CDR3 length is 13 residues. Germline loops: CDR1 MNHEY, CDR2 SVGAGI. The V and J ends lost 6 bases and 2 bases respectively, with 10 bases between them. Written as DNA, the CDR3 is TGTGCCAGCAGCAGGGGTCGGAACTATGGCTACACCTTC. It codes for CASSRGRNYGYTF.

This chain links TRBV7-8 with TRBJ2-7; the D gene is possibly TRBD2 (5 bases). CDR3 length: 16 amino acids. V was shortened by 2 bases and J by 0 bases, with 14 bases between the two germline ends. Germline V gives CDR1 SGHVS, CDR2 FQNEAQ. Written as DNA, the CDR3 is TGTGCCAGCAGCTTACGGCGGGTGGTGGGCTCCTACGAGCAGTACTTC. Residues: CASSLRRVVGSYEQYF.

The chain links TRBV11-3 to TRBJ2-5; 7 bases match TRBD1. The germline CDR1 and CDR2 sequences are SGHNT and YENEEA. The CDR3 extends over 15 amino acids. V lost 5 bases and J lost 4; bases outside the gene matches: 10. The CDR3 loop reads CASSPGTVERETQYF. Here the CDR3 DNA reads TGTGCCAGCAGCCCGGGGACAGTGGAACGAGAGACCCAGTACTTC.

The chain has TRBV18 and TRBJ2-2; 9 bases fit TRBD2. V lost 3 bases, J lost 1 base, and 3 bases stayed unmatched. This CDR3 region has 16 residues. Germline V gene data show CDR1 as KGHSH and CDR2 as LQKENI. The CDR3 loop reads CASSPRLAVNTGELFF. Written as DNA, the CDR3 is TGTGCCAGCTCACCCCGACTAGCGGTGAACACCGGGGAGCTGTTTTTT.

The CDR3 region has the DNA TGTGCCAGCAGTTTTGGCAGGGGGGTGAACACTGAAGCTTTCTTT. Translating it yields CASSFGRGVNTEAFF. The J gene is TRBJ1-1, the V gene TRBV27, with 7 bases lining up with TRBD1. Germline V gene data show CDR1 as MNHEY and CDR2 as SMNVEV (reference sequence). This CDR3 contains 15 residues. The trim removed 3 bases at V and 0 bases at J, leaving 4 bases unmatched.

The chain employs TRBV5-1 and TRBJ2-1; 9 bases align to TRBD1. J gave up 4 bases and V 2 bases, and 1 base lay outside the gene matches. This CDR3 is 14 amino acids long. Per the germline V gene, CDR1 is SGHRS and CDR2 is YFSETQ. The CDR3 sequence is CASSLGTGYNEQFF. In nucleotides, the CDR3 is TGCGCCAGCAGCTTAGGGACAGGGTACAATGAGCAGTTCTTC.

This chain joins TRBV28 and TRBJ1-1; 9 bases map to TRBD1. V lost 2 bases to trimming and J lost 14 bases; unmatched junction nucleotides: 9. Germline V lookup: CDR1 MDHEN, CDR2 SYDVKM. The CDR3 loop spans 13 amino acids. CDR3 nucleotides: TGTGCCAGCAGTTTACGCCGGGACAGGGAATTCTTCTTT. This translates into CASSLRRDREFFF.

The chain has TRBV2 and TRBJ1-2, with D possibly being TRBD1 (5 bases). Trimming removed 9 bases from V and 5 bases from J, with 19 bases in between. The germline V gene encodes CDR1 SNHLY and CDR2 FYNNEI. This CDR3 has 14 amino acids. The CDR3 is CASTSGGGNYGYTF. DNA of the CDR3: TGTGCCAGTACCTCTGGGGGAGGCAATTATGGCTACACCTTC.

V usage is TRBV2 and J usage is TRBJ2-7, with a tentative D call TRBD2 (6 bases). The CDR3 runs to 14 residues. CDR1 and CDR2 from the germline V gene are SNHLY and FYNNEI. Trimming took off 8 bases at V and 2 bases at J, with 16 bases between the two ends. Written as DNA, the CDR3 is TGTGCCAGCTCCGCCTGGAGGGTGGCCTACGAGCAGTACTTC. Its protein product is CASSAWRVAYEQYF.

This chain links TRBV6-5 with TRBJ2-3, with TRBD2 identical over 10 bases. The CDR3 totals 15 residues. After removal of 8 bases from V and 6 bases from J, the junction contained 11 bases not matched to a gene. CDR1 is MNHEY and CDR2 is SVGAGI in the germline V gene. CDR3 DNA: TGTGCCAGCGCGGTTCGGGCTAGCGGGGGCGATACGCAGTATTTT. It yields the protein CASAVRASGGDTQYF.

V and J are TRBV14 and TRBJ2-2, with D perhaps matching TRBD2 (6 bases). This CDR3 comprises 17 residues. Trimming removed 1 base at V and 0 bases at J, with 12 bases between. CDR1 SGHDN and CDR2 FVKESK come from the germline V gene. In nucleotides, the CDR3 is TGTGCCAGCAGCCAAGTTCGCGGGAAAACGAACACCGGGGAGCTGTTTTTT. It encodes CASSQVRGKTNTGELFF.

The chain recombines TRBV6-2 or TRBV6-3 with TRBJ1-5; 7 positions match TRBD1. This CDR3 has 15 amino acids. In germline, CDR1 is MNHEY, CDR2 SVGEGT. Losses at the gene ends were 2 bases for V and 6 bases for J; bases not matched to a gene: 7. CDR3 nucleotides: TGTGCCAGCAGTTACACGAAGACAGGGCTTCAGCCCCAGCATTTT. Its protein product is CASSYTKTGLQPQHF.

This CDR3 is CAWRTGGNQPQHF. DNA for the CDR3: TGTGCCTGGAGGACGGGGGGCAATCAGCCCCAGCATTTT. The chain is built from TRBV30 and TRBJ1-5; a possible D gene is TRBD1 (5 bases). This CDR3 has 13 amino acids. Germline V gene data show CDR1 as GTSNPN and CDR2 as SVGIG (reference sequence). V lost 3 bases, J lost 2 bases, and 8 bases lay in between.

The chain combines TRBV11-3 with TRBJ2-7; 8 bases line up with TRBD1. J gave up 9 bases and V 8 bases, and 15 bases lay outside the gene matches. This CDR3 spans 14 amino acids. CDR1 and CDR2 (germline): SGHNT, YENEEA. CDR3 sequence reads: CASRNSGGDRRQYF. The CDR3 coding sequence is TGTGCCAGCCGAAATAGCGGAGGGGACAGGAGGCAGTACTTC. Using reference TRBV11-3 and TRBJ2-7 for the parts outside the CDR3, the full variable domain is EAGVVQSPRYKIIEKKQPVAFWCNPISGHNTLYWYLQNLGQGPELLIRYENEEAVDDSQLPKDRFSAERLKGVDSTLKIQPAELGDSAVYLCASRNSGGDRRQYFGPGTRLTVT.